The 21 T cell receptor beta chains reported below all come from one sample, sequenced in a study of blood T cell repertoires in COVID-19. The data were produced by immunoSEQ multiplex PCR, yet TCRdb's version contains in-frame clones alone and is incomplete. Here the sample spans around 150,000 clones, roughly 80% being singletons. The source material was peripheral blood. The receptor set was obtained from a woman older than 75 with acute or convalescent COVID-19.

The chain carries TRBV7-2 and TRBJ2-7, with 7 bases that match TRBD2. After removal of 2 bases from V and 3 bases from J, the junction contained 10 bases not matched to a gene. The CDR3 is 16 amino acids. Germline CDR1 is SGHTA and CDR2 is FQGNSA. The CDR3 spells CASSLSHPGTNYEQYF. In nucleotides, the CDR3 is TGTGCCAGCAGCTTAAGCCACCCCGGGACTAACTACGAGCAGTACTTC.

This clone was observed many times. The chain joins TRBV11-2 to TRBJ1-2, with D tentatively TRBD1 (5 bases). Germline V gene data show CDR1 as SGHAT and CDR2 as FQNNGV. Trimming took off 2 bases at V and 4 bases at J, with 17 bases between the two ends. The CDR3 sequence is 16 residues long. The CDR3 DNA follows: TGTGCCAGCAGCTTAAGATCAGGGATCTCCCTCTATGGCTACACCTTC. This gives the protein CASSLRSGISLYGYTF.

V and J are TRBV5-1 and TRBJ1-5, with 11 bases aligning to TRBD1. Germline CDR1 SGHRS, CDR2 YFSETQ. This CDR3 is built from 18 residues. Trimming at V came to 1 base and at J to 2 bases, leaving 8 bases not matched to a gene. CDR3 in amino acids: CASSLSGTGGLGNQPQHF. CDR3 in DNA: TGCGCCAGCAGCTTGTCCGGGACAGGGGGTTTGGGCAATCAGCCCCAGCATTTT.

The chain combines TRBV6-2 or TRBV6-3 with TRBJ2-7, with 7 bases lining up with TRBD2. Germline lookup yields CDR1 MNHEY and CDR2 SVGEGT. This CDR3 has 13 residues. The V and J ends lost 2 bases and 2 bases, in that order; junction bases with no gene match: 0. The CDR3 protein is CASSYRGAYEQYF. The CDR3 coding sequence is TGTGCCAGCAGTTACCGGGGGGCCTACGAGCAGTACTTC.

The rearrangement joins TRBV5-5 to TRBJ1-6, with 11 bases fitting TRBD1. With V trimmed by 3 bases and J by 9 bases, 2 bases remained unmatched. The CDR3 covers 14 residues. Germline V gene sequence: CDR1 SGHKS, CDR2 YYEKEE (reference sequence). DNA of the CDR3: TGTGCCAGCAGCTCCGGGACAGGGGGTTCACCCCTCCACTTT. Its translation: CASSSGTGGSPLHF.

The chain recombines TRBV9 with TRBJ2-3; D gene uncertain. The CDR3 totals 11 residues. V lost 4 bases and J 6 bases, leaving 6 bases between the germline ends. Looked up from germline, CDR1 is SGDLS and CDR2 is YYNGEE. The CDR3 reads CASSPGDTQYF. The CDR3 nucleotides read TGTGCCAGCAGCCCCGGGGATACGCAGTATTTT.

The CDR3 is CASSPPRADSPLHF. As DNA, the CDR3 is TGTGCCAGCAGCCCGCCGAGGGCTGATTCACCCCTCCACTTT. The chain employs TRBV3-1 (or the pseudogene TRBV3-2) and TRBJ1-6; D call uncertain. Trimming stripped 4 bases from V and 8 bases from J, with 12 bases between. This CDR3 is built from 14 residues. CDR1 is LGHDT, CDR2 YNNKEL, per germline (reference sequence).

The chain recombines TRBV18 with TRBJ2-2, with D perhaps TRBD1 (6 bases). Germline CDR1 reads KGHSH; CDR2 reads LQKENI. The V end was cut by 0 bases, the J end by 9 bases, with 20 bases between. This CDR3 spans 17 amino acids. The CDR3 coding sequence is TGTGCCAGCTCACCACCCCCCGGGACAAGCAGTATTAGGGAGCTGTTTTTT. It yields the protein CASSPPPGTSSIRELFF. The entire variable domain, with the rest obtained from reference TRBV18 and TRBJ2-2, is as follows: NAGVMQNPRHLVRRRGQEARLRCSPMKGHSHVYWYRQLPEEGLKFMVYLQKENIIDESGMPKERFSAEFPKEGPSILRIQQVVRGDSAAYFCASSPPPGTSSIRELFFGEGSRLTVL.

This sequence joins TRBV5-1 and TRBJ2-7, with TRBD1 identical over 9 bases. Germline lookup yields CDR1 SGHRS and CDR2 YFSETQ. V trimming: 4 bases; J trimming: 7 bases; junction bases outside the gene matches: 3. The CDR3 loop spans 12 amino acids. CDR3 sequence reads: CASSQGTGEQYF. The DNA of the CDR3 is TGCGCCAGCAGCCAAGGGACAGGGGAGCAGTACTTC. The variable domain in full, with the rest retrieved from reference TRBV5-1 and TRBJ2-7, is KAGVTQTPRYLIKTRGQQVTLSCSPISGHRSVSWYQQTPGQGLQFLFEYFSETQRNKGNFPGRFSGRQFSNSRSEMNVSTLELGDSALYLCASSQGTGEQYFGPGTRLTVT.

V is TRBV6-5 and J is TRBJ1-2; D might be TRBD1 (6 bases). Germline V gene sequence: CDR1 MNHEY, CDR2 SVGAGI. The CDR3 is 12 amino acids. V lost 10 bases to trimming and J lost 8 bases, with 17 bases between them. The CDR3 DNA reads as TGTGCCAACCCGGACAGTTTTTCGGGCTACACCTTC. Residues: CANPDSFSGYTF.

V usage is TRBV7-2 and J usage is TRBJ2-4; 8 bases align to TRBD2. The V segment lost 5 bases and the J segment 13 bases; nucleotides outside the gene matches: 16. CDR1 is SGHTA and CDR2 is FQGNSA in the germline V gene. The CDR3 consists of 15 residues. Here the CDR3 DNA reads TGTGCCAGCAGCACCCAAGCGGGGGTCCCTGTAGAGCAGTACTTC. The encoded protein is CASSTQAGVPVEQYF. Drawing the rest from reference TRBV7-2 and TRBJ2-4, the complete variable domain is GAGVSQSPSNKVTEKGKDVELRCDPISGHTALYWYRQSLGQGLEFLIYFQGNSAPDKSGLPSDRFSAERTGGSVSTLTIQRTQQEDSAVYLCASSTQAGVPVEQYFGAGTRLSVL.

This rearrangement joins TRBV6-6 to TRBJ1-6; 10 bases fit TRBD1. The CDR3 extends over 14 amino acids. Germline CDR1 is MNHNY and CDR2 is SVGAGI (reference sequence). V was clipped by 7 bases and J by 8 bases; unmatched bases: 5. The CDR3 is CASISGTGDSPLHF. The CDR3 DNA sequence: TGTGCCAGCATCTCCGGGACAGGGGATTCACCCCTCCACTTT.

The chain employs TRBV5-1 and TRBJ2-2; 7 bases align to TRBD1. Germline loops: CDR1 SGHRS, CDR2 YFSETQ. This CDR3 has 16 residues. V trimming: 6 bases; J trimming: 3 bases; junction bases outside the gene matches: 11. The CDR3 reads CASKLSPGTDTGELFF. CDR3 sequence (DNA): TGCGCCAGCAAATTATCGCCCGGGACAGACACCGGGGAGCTGTTTTTT.

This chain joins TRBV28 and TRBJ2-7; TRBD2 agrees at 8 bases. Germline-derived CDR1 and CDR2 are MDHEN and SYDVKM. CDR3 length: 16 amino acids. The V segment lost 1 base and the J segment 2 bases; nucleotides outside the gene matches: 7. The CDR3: CASSLYGGGSPYEQYF. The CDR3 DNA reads TGTGCCAGCAGTTTATACGGCGGGGGGAGCCCCTACGAGCAGTACTTC.

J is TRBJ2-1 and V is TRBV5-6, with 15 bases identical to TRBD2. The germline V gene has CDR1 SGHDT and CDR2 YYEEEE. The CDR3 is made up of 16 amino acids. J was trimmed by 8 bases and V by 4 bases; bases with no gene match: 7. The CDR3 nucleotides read TGTGCCAGCAGCGCAACCGGGACTAGCGGGAGGTATGAGCAGTTCTTC. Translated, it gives CASSATGTSGRYEQFF. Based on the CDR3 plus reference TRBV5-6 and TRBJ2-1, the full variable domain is DAGVTQSPTHLIKTRGQQVTLRCSPKSGHDTVSWYQQALGQGPQFIFQYYEEEERQRGNFPDRFSGHQFPNYSSELNVNALLLGDSALYLCASSATGTSGRYEQFFGPGTRLTVL.

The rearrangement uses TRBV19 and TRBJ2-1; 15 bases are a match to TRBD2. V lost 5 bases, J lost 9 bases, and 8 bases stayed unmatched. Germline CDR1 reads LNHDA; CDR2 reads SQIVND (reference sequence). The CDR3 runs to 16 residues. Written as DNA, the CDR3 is TGTGCCAGTAGTGTCGCGGGACTAGCGGGAGGAACTGAGCAGTTCTTC. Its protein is CASSVAGLAGGTEQFF.

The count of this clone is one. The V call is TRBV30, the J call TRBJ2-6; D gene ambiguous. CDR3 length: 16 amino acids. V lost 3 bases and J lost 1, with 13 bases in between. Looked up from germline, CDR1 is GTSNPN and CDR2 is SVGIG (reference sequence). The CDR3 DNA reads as TGTGCCTGGAGGGTGGGCCGCTGGTCTGGGGCCAACGTCCTGACTTTC. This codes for CAWRVGRWSGANVLTF.

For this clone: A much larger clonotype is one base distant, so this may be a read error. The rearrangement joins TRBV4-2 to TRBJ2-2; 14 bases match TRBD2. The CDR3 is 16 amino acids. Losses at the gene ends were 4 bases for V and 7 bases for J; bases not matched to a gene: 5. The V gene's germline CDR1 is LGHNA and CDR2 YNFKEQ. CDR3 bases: TGTGCCAGCAGCCGGGGGACTAGCGGGAGAAGCGGGGAGCTGTTTTTT. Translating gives CASSRGTSGRSGELFF.

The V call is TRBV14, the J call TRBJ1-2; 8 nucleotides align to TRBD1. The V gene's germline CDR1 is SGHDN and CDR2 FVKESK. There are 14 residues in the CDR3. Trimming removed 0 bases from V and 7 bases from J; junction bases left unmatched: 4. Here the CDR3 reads CASSQDPRGLGYTF. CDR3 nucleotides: TGTGCCAGCAGCCAAGACCCCAGGGGGCTTGGCTACACCTTC.

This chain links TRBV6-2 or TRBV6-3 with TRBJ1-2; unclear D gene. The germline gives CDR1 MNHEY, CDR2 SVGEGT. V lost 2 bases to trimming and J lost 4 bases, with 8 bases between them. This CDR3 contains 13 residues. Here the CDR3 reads CASSYEPVYGYTF. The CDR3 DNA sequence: TGTGCCAGCAGTTACGAACCAGTCTATGGCTACACCTTC.

CDR3 in DNA: TGCGCCAGCAGCCCCAGGGGGGACAGGATGAACACTGAAGCTTTCTTT. This codes for CASSPRGDRMNTEAFF. J is TRBJ1-1 and V is TRBV5-1, with 8 bases fitting TRBD1. V was pared by 4 bases and J by 0 bases, with 8 bases of the junction left unmatched. CDR1 and CDR2 from the germline V gene are SGHRS and YFSETQ. The CDR3 sequence is 16 residues long. The full variable domain, in which reference TRBV5-1 and TRBJ1-1 provide the parts outside the CDR3, is KAGVTQTPRYLIKTRGQQVTLSCSPISGHRSVSWYQQTPGQGLQFLFEYFSETQRNKGNFPGRFSGRQFSNSRSEMNVSTLELGDSALYLCASSPRGDRMNTEAFFGQGTRLTVV.